These 17 T cell receptor beta chains were all obtained from the same sample, sequenced in a study of cytomegalovirus exposure and HLA in healthy donors. Sequencing was performed with immunoSEQ multiplex PCR; in TCRdb, only in-frame clones are kept and a portion is missing. Of 100,000 or so clones listed, around 87% were seen once; the top ten hold roughly 4%. Sequencing was performed on PBMCs. The receptors come from a woman between 18 and 29 years old in good health and CMV-seropositive.

This sequence joins TRBV2 and TRBJ1-1; the D is unclear. The CDR3 runs to 13 residues. Trimming pared 6 bases from V and 7 bases from J, leaving 15 bases between. CDR1 and CDR2 from the germline V gene are SNHLY and FYNNEI. CDR3 sequence reads: CASRRRAGSEAFF. The DNA of the CDR3 is TGTGCCAGCAGGCGGCGGGCTGGGAGTGAAGCTTTCTTT.

V is TRBV2 and J is TRBJ2-1; 11 nucleotides line up with TRBD1. This CDR3 has 13 amino acids. The germline CDR1 and CDR2 sequences are SNHLY and FYNNEI. With V trimmed by 7 bases and J by 6 bases, 2 bases remained unmatched. CDR3 in amino acids: CASTGTGGNEQFF. DNA of the CDR3: TGTGCCAGCACCGGGACAGGGGGCAATGAGCAGTTCTTC.

The chain combines TRBV15 with TRBJ1-2; 12 bases agree with TRBD1. CDR3 size: 15 residues. Germline loops: CDR1 LNHNV, CDR2 YYDKDF (reference sequence). V was pared by 6 bases and J by 2 bases, with 4 bases of the junction left unmatched. In DNA form, the CDR3 reads TGTGCCACCAGTCCCGGGACAGGGGGCAACTATGGCTACACCTTC. It is translated as CATSPGTGGNYGYTF.

V and J are TRBV9 and TRBJ1-1; D is undetermined. V lost 0 bases and J lost 1, with 4 bases in between. This CDR3 comprises 13 residues. The V gene's germline CDR1 is SGDLS and CDR2 YYNGEE. CDR3 region: CASSVVSNTEAFF. The CDR3, as DNA: TGTGCCAGCAGCGTAGTCTCGAACACTGAAGCTTTCTTT.

This rearrangement joins TRBV10-3 to TRBJ1-1, with 9 bases fitting TRBD1. Germline values: CDR1 ENHRY, CDR2 SYGVKD. Germline trimming cut 9 bases from V and 1 base from J; bases unmatched to any gene: 12. The CDR3 loop spans 16 amino acids. CDR3 nucleotides: TGTGCCATATCACAGGGGGCTGACCGGACGAACACTGAAGCTTTCTTT. This encodes CAISQGADRTNTEAFF.

This chain uses TRBV12-5 with TRBJ2-1, with TRBD2 matching 12 bases. Per the germline V gene, CDR1 is LGHNT and CDR2 is FRNRAP. V trimming: 4 bases; J trimming: 9 bases; junction bases outside the gene matches: 7. The CDR3 has 15 residues. The CDR3 nucleotides are TGTGCTAGTGGTTCCCTAGCGGGGGGGCCATTTGAGCAGTTCTTC. As protein: CASGSLAGGPFEQFF.

J is TRBJ2-3 and V is TRBV7-3, with 8 bases that match TRBD2. Germline CDR1 and CDR2: SGHTA and FQGTGA. The V gene end was trimmed by 5 bases and the J gene end by 0 bases; junction bases not matched to a gene: 1. This CDR3 spans 14 amino acids. CDR3 protein: CASSKRGSTDTQYF. Here the CDR3 DNA reads TGTGCCAGCAGCAAGCGGGGGAGCACAGATACGCAGTATTTT.

This clone was recorded only once. The chain recombines TRBV9 with TRBJ2-1; D possibly corresponds to TRBD1 (7 bases). V was shortened by 4 bases and J by 7 bases, with 18 bases between the two germline ends. This CDR3 comprises 15 residues. The germline V gene has CDR1 SGDLS and CDR2 YYNGEE. The CDR3 DNA reads as TGTGCCAGCAGCCCTGGACAGGCGGAGGGGAATGAGCAGTTCTTC. It codes for CASSPGQAEGNEQFF.

The genes are TRBV6-6 and TRBJ1-1; 10 bases match TRBD1. The V and J ends lost 6 bases and 2 bases, in that order; junction bases with no gene match: 6. The V gene's germline CDR1 is MNHNY and CDR2 SVGAGI (reference sequence). The CDR3 has 15 amino acids. CDR3 bases: TGTGCCAGCAGGAGCGGGACAGGGGTAAACACTGAAGCTTTCTTT. Its protein is CASRSGTGVNTEAFF.

The chain links TRBV7-3 to TRBJ2-6, with 7 nucleotides matching TRBD2. CDR1 SGHTA and CDR2 FQGTGA come from the germline V gene. The CDR3 totals 15 residues. With V trimmed by 4 bases and J by 4 bases, 4 bases remained unmatched. In nucleotides, the CDR3 is TGTGCCAGCAGCTCCGGGGGGTCCGGGGCCAACGTCCTGACTTTC. Protein product: CASSSGGSGANVLTF. The whole variable domain, remainder taken from reference TRBV7-3 and TRBJ2-6, is GAGVSQTPSNKVTEKGKYVELRCDPISGHTALYWYRQSLGQGPEFLIYFQGTGAADDSGLPNDRFFAVRPEGSVSTLKIQRTERGDSAVYLCASSSGGSGANVLTFGAGSRLTVL.

The gene calls are TRBV5-1 and TRBJ1-2; D may be TRBD1 (6 bases). The CDR3 totals 14 residues. Germline lookup yields CDR1 SGHRS and CDR2 YFSETQ. Trimming removed 3 bases from V and 7 bases from J, with 16 bases in between. DNA for the CDR3: TGCGCCAGCAGCTCGGCCGGGGGGCAAGGTGGCTACACCTTC. This gives the protein CASSSAGGQGGYTF.

The V gene is TRBV15, the J gene TRBJ2-1; D is unresolved. The length of the CDR3 is 16 residues. Trimming removed 0 bases at V and 0 bases at J, with 9 bases between. Germline loops: CDR1 LNHNV, CDR2 YYDKDF (reference sequence). The CDR3 nucleotides are TGTGCCACCAGCAGAGAACTCTCCGGCTCCTACAATGAGCAGTTCTTC. Residues: CATSRELSGSYNEQFF.

The chain is built from TRBV27 and TRBJ2-7, with D possibly being TRBD2 (6 bases). The germline V and J ends were trimmed by 0 bases and 2 bases, with 14 bases remaining between them. This CDR3 region has 16 residues. The germline gives CDR1 MNHEY, CDR2 SMNVEV (reference sequence). DNA for the CDR3: TGTGCCAGCAGTTTATCGGCTAGCGCGTACACCTACGAGCAGTACTTC. Encoded protein: CASSLSASAYTYEQYF.

The V gene is TRBV19, the J gene TRBJ2-2; possible D gene TRBD2, 6 bases. The CDR3 has 15 residues. Trimming cost V 6 bases and J 0 bases, with 11 bases left between them. Germline V gene lookup returns CDR1 LNHDA and CDR2 SQIVND (reference sequence). CDR3 region: CASRVAGTNTGELFF. For the CDR3, the DNA is TGTGCCAGTAGGGTCGCGGGGACGAACACCGGGGAGCTGTTTTTT.

The V gene is TRBV6-1, the J gene TRBJ1-1; TRBD1 matches at 9 bases. The CDR3 covers 14 residues. Trimming cost V 8 bases and J 0 bases; bases outside gene matches: 4. Per germline, CDR1 MNHNS and CDR2 SASEGT. The CDR3 loop is CASGRTGVNTEAFF. Written as DNA, the CDR3 is TGTGCCAGCGGGAGGACAGGGGTGAACACTGAAGCTTTCTTT.

This clone was recorded only once. V is TRBV15 and J is TRBJ2-4, with 9 bases aligning to TRBD1. Trimming at V came to 6 bases and at J to 7 bases, leaving 10 bases not matched to a gene. The germline V gene encodes CDR1 LNHNV and CDR2 YYDKDF (reference sequence). The CDR3 runs to 15 residues. The CDR3 sequence: CATRRDRASSNIQYF. Here the CDR3 DNA reads TGTGCCACCAGGAGGGACAGGGCGTCCTCCAACATTCAGTACTTC.

The chain has TRBV6-5 and TRBJ1-1, with TRBD1 as a possible D gene (5 bases). V dropped 6 bases and J dropped 4 bases, with 15 bases sitting between them. Germline V gene sequence: CDR1 MNHEY, CDR2 SVGAGI. CDR3 length: 14 residues. CDR3 sequence (DNA): TGTGCCAGCAGAGCTGCCGTGGGGCGCACTGAAGCTTTCTTT. Its protein is CASRAAVGRTEAFF.